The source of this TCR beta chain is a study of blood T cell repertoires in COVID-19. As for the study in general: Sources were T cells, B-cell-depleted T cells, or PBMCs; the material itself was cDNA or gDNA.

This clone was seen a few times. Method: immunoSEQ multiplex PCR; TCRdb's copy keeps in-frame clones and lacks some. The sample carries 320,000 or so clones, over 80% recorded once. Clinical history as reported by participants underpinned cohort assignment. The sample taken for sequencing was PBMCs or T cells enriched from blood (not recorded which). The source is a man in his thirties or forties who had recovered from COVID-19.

The CDR3 DNA follows: TGTGCCAGCAGCCAGACAGGGGGCAAGACTGAAGCTTTCTTT. It codes for CASSQTGGKTEAFF. The rearrangement joins TRBV3-1 (or the pseudogene TRBV3-2) to TRBJ1-1; 10 bases are a match to TRBD1. V lost 3 bases and J lost 5; bases outside the gene matches: 3. The germline V gene has CDR1 LGHDT and CDR2 YNNKEL (reference sequence). The CDR3 covers 14 residues.